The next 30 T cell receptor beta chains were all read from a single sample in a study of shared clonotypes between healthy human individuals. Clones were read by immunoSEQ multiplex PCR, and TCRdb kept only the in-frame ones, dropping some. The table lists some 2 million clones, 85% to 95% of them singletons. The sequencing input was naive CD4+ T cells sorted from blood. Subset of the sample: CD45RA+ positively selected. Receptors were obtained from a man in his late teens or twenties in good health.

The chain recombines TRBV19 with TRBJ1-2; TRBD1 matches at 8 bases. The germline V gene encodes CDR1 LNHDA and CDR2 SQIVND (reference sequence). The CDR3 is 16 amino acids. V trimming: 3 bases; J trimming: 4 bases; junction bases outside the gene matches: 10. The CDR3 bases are TGTGCCAGTAGTATCACCGCAACAGGGGGTAGCTATGGCTACACCTTC. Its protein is CASSITATGGSYGYTF.

This CDR3 reads CASSPRGEQYF. CDR3 coding DNA: TGTGCCAGCTCACCACGGGGCGAGCAGTACTTC. The V gene is TRBV18, the J gene TRBJ2-7, with D hard to call. The CDR3 is made up of 11 amino acids. Trimming removed 1 base at V and 6 bases at J, with 4 bases between. Germline assignment: CDR1 KGHSH and CDR2 LQKENI.

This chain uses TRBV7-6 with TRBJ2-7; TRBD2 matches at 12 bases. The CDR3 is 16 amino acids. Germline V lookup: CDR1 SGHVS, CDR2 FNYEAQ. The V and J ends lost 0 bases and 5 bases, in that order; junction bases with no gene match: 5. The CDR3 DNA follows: TGTGCCAGCAGCTTAGCGCCTAGCGGGGGGGCCGACGAGCAGTACTTC. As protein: CASSLAPSGGADEQYF.

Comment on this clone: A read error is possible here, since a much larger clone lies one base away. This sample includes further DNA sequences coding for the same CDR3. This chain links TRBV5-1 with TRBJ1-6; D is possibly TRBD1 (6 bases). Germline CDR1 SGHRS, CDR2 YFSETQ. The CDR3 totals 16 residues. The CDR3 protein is CASSLGRDKYNSPLHF. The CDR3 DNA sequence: TGCGCCAGTAGCTTGGGGCGGGACAAGTATAATTCACCCCTCCACTTT.

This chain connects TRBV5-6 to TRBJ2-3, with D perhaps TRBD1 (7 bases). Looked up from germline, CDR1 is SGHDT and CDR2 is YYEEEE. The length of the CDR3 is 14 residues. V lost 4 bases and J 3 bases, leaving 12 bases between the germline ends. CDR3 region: CASSRRGQTDTQYF. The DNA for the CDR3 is TGTGCCAGCAGCCGGAGGGGACAGACAGATACGCAGTATTTT.

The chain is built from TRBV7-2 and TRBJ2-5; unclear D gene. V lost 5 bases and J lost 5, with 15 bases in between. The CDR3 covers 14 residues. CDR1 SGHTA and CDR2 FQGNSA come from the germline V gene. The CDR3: CASSPWVGDETQYF. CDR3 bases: TGTGCCAGCAGCCCGTGGGTCGGTGACGAGACCCAGTACTTC.

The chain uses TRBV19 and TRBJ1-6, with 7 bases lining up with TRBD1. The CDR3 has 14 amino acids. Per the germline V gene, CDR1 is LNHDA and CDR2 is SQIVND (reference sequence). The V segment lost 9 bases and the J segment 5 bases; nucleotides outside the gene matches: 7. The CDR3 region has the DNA TGTGCCAGAAGGGGGACAGAGAATAATTCACCCCTCCACTTT. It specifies CARRGTENNSPLHF.

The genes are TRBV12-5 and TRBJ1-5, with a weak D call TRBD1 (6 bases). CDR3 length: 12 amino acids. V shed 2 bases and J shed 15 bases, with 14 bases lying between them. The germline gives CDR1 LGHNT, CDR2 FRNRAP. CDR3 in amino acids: CASGLLPGQWHF. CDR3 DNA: TGTGCTAGTGGTTTGTTACCGGGACAATGGCATTTT.

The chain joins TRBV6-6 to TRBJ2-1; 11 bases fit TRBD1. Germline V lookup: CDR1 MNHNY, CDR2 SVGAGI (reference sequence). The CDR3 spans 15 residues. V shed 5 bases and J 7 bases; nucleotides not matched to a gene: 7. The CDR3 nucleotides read TGTGCCAGCAGTACCGGGACAGGGGGTAGAAATGAGCAGTTCTTC. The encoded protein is CASSTGTGGRNEQFF.

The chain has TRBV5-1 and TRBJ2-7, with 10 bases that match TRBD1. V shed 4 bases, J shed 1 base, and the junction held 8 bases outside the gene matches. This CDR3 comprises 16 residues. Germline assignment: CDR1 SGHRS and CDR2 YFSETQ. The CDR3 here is CASSHLGQGGSYEQYF. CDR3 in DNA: TGCGCCAGCAGCCACCTAGGACAGGGGGGGTCCTACGAGCAGTACTTC.

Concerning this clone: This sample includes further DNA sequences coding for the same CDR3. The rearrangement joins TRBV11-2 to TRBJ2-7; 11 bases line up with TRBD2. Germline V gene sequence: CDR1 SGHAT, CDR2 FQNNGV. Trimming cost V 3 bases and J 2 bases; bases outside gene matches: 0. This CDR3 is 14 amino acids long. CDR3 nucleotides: TGTGCCAGCAGCTTGGGACTAGCGGCCTACGAGCAGTACTTC. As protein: CASSLGLAAYEQYF.

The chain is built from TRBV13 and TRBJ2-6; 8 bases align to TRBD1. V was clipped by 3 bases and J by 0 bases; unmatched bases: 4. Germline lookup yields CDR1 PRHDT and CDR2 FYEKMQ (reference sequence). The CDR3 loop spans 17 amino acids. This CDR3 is CASSFRQGSSGANVLTF. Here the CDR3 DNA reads TGTGCCAGCAGCTTTAGACAGGGGAGCTCTGGGGCCAACGTCCTGACTTTC.

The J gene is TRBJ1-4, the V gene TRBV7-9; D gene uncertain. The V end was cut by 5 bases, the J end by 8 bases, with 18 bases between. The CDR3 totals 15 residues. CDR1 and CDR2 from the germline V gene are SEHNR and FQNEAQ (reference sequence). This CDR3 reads CASSDTRGLNEKLFF. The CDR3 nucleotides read TGTGCCAGCAGCGATACCCGCGGTTTGAACGAAAAACTGTTTTTT.

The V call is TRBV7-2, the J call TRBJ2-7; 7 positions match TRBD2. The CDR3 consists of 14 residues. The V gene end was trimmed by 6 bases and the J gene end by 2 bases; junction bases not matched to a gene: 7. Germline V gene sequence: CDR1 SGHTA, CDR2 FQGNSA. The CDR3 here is CASRASGGPYEQYF. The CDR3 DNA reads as TGTGCCAGCAGGGCGTCGGGAGGCCCCTACGAGCAGTACTTC.

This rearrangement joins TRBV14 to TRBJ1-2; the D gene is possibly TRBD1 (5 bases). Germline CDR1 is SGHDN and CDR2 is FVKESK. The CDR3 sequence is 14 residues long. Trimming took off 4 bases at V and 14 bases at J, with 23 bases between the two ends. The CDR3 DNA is TGTGCCAGCAGCCTCGGGCCTTTCCGGGGCCCCCTAACCTTC. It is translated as CASSLGPFRGPLTF.

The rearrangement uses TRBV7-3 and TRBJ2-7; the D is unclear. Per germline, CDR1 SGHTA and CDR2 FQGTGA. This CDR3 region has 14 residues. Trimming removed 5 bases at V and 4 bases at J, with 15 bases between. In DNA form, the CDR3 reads TGTGCCAGCAGCCCCGCCGGGCCTTATTACGAGCAGTACTTC. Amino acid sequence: CASSPAGPYYEQYF. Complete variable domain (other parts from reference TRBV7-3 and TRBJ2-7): GAGVSQTPSNKVTEKGKYVELRCDPISGHTALYWYRQSLGQGPEFLIYFQGTGAADDSGLPNDRFFAVRPEGSVSTLKIQRTERGDSAVYLCASSPAGPYYEQYFGPGTRLTVT.

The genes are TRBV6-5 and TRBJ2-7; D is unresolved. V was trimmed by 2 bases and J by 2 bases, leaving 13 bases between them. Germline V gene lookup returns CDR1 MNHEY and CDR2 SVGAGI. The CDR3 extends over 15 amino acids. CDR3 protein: CASSYGRPGTYEQYF. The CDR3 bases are TGTGCCAGCAGTTACGGCAGGCCCGGAACCTACGAGCAGTACTTC.

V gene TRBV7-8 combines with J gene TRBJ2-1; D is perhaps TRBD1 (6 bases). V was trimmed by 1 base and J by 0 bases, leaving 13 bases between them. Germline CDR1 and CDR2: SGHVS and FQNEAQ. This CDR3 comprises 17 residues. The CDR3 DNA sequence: TGTGCCAGCAGCTTAGGGGCAGGGGCCCCCTCCTACAATGAGCAGTTCTTC. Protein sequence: CASSLGAGAPSYNEQFF. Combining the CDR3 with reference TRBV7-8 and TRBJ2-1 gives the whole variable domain GAGVSQSPRYKVAKRGQDVALRCDPISGHVSLFWYQQALGQGPEFLTYFQNEAQLDKSGLPSDRFFAERPEGSVSTLKIQRTQQEDSAVYLCASSLGAGAPSYNEQFFGPGTRLTVL.

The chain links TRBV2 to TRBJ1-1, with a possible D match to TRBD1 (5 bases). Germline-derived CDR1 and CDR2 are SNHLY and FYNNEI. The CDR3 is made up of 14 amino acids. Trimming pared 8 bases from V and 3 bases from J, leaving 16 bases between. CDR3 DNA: TGTGCCAGCTCCCTGGGGCAGTCCCACACTGAAGCTTTCTTT. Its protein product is CASSLGQSHTEAFF.

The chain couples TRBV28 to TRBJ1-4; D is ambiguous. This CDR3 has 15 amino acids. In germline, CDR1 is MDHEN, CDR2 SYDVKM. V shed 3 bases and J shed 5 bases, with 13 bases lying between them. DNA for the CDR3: TGTGCCAGCAGTTTGACGGACGGCGGGAATGAAAAACTGTTTTTT. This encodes CASSLTDGGNEKLFF.

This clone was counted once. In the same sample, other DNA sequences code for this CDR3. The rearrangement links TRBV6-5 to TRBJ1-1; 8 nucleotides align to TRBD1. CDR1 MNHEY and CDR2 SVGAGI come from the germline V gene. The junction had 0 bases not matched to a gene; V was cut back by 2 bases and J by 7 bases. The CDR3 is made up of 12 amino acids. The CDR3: CASSYGQGEAFF. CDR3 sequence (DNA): TGTGCCAGCAGTTACGGACAGGGTGAAGCTTTCTTT.

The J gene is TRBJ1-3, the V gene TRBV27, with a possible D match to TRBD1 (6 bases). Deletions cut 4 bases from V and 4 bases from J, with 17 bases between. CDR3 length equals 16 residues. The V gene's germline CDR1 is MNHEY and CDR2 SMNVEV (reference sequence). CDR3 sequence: CASSSFGGLRGNTIYF. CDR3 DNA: TGTGCCAGCAGTTCCTTCGGGGGGCTAAGAGGAAACACCATATATTTT.

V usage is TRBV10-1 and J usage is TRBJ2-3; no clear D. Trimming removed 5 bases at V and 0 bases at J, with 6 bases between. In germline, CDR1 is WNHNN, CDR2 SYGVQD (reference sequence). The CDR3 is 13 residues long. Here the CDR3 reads CASSQSSTDTQYF. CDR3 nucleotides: TGCGCCAGCAGTCAATCTAGCACAGATACGCAGTATTTT.

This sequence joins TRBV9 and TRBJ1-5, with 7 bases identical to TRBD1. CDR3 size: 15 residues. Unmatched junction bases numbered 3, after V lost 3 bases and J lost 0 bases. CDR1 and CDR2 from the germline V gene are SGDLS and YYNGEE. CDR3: CASSAGTASNQPQHF. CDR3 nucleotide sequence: TGTGCCAGCAGCGCCGGGACAGCTAGCAATCAGCCCCAGCATTTT.

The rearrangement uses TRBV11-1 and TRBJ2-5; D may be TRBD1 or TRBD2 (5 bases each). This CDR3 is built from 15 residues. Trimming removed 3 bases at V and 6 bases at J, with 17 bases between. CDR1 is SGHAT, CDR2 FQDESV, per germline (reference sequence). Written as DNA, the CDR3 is TGTGCCAGCAGCTTGGACTGGGGGTCCTTTAAGACCCAGTACTTC. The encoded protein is CASSLDWGSFKTQYF.

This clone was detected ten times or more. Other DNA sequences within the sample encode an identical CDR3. The CDR3 nucleotides read TGTGCCTGGAGTTCTCTTCGAACCGGGACGGGATCGCTCGGTGGGGAAAAACTGTTTTTT. It codes for CAWSSLRTGTGSLGGEKLFF. The chain uses TRBV30 and TRBJ1-4, with a weak D call TRBD1 (5 bases). The CDR3 runs to 20 residues. Deletions cut 2 bases from V and 8 bases from J, with 33 bases between. CDR1 and CDR2 from the germline V gene are GTSNPN and SVGIG (reference sequence). The full variable domain, rest sourced from reference TRBV30 and TRBJ1-4, is SQTIHQWPATLVQPVGSPLSLECTVEGTSNPNLYWYRQAAGRGLQLLFYSVGIGQISSEVPQNLSASRPQDRQFILSSKKLLLSDSGFYLCAWSSLRTGTGSLGGEKLFFGSGTQLSVL.

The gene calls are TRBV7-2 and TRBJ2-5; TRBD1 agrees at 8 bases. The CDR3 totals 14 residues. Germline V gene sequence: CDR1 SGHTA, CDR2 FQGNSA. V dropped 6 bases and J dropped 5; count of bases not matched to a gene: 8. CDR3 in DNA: TGTGCCAGCAGACAGGAGACAGGGGACGAGACCCAGTACTTC. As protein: CASRQETGDETQYF.

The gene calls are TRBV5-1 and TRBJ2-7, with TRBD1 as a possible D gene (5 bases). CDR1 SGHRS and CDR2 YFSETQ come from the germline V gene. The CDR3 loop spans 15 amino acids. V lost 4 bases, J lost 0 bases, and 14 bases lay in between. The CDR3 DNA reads TGCGCCAGCAGCGGGATGGACATCAGCTCCTACGAGCAGTACTTC. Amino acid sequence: CASSGMDISSYEQYF.

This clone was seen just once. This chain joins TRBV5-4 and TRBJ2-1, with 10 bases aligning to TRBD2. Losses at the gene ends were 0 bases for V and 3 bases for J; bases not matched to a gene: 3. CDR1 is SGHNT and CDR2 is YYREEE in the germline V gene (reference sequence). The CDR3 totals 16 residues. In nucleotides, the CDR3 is TGTGCCAGCAGCTTGGCCGGGACTAGCGTCTACAATGAGCAGTTCTTC. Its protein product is CASSLAGTSVYNEQFF.

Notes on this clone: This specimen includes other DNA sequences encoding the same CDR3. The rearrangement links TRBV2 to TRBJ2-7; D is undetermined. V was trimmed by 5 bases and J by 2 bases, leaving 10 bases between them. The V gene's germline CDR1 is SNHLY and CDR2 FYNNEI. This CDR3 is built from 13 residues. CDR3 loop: CASSSDGTYEQYF. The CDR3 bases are TGTGCCAGCAGTTCTGACGGTACCTACGAGCAGTACTTC.